This T cell receptor beta chain was found in a study of shared clonotypes between healthy human individuals. The study ran the assay at deep level. Tens of thousands of T cell genomes, or 300 to 350 ng DNA, went into unsorted PBMC replicate PCRs. Profiling relied on immunoSEQ multiplex PCR, and the TCRdb table lists in-frame clones only, not all of them. The table includes 450,000 to 650,000 clones, just over 75% detected once. The donors, all of them Caucasian adults, lived in Nashville, Tennessee. CDR1 and CDR2 (germline): MNHEY, SVGAGI. V lost 5 bases and J lost 4, with 6 bases in between. The CDR3 loop spans 12 amino acids. Study outcomes and limitations: The authors sampled blood alone, and tissue repertoires likely differ.

To note about this clone: The target antigen is unknown.

This TCR came from a woman in her thirties or forties in good health. Some clones in this sample may be carry-over from other donors' samples. The chain is built from TRBV6-5 and TRBJ2-1; no firm D call. The sample comprised PBMCs. The CDR3 spells CASSTKYNEQFF. DNA of the CDR3: TGTGCCAGCAGTACCAAGTACAATGAGCAGTTCTTC.